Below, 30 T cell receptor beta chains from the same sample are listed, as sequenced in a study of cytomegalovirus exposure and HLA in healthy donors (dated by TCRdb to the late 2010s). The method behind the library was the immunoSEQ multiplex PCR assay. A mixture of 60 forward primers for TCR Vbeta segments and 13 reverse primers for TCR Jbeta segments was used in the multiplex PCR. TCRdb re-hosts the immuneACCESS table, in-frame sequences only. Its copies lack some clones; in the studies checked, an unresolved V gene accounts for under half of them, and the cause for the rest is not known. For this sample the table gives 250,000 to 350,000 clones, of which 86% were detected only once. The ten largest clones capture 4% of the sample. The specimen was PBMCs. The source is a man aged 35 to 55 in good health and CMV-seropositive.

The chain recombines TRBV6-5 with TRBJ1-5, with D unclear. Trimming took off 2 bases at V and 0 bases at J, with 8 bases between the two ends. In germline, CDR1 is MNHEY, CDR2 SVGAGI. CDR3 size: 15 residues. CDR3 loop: CASSYGRYSNQPQHF. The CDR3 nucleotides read TGTGCCAGCAGTTACGGGAGGTATAGCAATCAGCCCCAGCATTTT.

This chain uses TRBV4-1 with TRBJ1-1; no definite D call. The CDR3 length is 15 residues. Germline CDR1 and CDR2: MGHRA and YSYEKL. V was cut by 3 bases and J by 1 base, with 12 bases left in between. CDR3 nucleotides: TGCGCCAGCAGCCAGACTTCGAACAAGAACACTGAAGCTTTCTTT. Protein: CASSQTSNKNTEAFF.

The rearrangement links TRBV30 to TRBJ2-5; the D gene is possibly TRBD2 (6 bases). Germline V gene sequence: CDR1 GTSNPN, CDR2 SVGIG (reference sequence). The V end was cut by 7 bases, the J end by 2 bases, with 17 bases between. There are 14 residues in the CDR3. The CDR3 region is CASNRGRGQETQYF. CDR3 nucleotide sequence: TGTGCCTCGAATCGGGGACGGGGGCAAGAGACCCAGTACTTC.

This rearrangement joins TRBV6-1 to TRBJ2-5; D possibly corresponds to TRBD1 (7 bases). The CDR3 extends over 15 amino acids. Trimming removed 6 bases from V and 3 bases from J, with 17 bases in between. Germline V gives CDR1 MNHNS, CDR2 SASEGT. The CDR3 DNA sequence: TGTGCCAGCAGGGGGGGACACAGGGGCGAAGAGACCCAGTACTTC. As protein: CASRGGHRGEETQYF.

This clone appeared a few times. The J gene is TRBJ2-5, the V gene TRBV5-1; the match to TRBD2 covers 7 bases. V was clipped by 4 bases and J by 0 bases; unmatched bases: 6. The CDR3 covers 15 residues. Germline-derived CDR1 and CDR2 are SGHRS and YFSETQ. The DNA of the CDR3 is TGCGCCAGCAGCCCCGGGACTAATCACCAAGAGACCCAGTACTTC. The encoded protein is CASSPGTNHQETQYF. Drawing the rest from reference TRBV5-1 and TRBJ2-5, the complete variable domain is KAGVTQTPRYLIKTRGQQVTLSCSPISGHRSVSWYQQTPGQGLQFLFEYFSETQRNKGNFPGRFSGRQFSNSRSEMNVSTLELGDSALYLCASSPGTNHQETQYFGPGTRLLVL.

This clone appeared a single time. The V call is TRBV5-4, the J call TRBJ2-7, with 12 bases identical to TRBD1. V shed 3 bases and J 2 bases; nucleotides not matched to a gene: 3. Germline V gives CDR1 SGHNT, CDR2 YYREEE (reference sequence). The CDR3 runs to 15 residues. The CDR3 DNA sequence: TGTGCCAGCAGCTCCCGGGACAGGGGGCCCTACGAGCAGTACTTC. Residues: CASSSRDRGPYEQYF.

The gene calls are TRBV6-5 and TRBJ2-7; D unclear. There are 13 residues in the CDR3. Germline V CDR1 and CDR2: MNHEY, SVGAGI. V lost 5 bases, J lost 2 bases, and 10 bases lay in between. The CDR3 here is CASSRHGAYEQYF. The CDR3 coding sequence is TGTGCCAGCAGTCGGCACGGAGCCTACGAGCAGTACTTC.

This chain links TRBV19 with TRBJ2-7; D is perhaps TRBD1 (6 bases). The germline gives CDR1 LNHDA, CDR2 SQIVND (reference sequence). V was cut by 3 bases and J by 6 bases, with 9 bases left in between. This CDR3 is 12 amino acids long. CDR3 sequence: CASSMNRAEQYF. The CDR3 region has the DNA TGTGCCAGTAGTATGAACAGGGCCGAGCAGTACTTC.

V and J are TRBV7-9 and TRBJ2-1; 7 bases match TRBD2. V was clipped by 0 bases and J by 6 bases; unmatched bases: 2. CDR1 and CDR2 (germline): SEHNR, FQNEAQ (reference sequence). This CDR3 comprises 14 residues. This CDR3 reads CASSLASSGNEQFF. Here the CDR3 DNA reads TGTGCCAGCAGCTTAGCGTCTAGCGGCAATGAGCAGTTCTTC.

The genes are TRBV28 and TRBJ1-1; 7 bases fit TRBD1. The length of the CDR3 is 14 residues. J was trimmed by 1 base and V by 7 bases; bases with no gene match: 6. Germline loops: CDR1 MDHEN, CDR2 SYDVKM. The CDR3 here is CASTPGQTNTEAFF. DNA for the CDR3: TGTGCCAGCACGCCGGGACAGACGAACACTGAAGCTTTCTTT.

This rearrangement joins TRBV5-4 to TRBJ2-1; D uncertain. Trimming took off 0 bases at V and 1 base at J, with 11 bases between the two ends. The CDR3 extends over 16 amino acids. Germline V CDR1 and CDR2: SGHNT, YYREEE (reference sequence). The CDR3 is CASSLDLAASYNEQFF. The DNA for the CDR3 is TGTGCCAGCAGCTTGGATCTGGCGGCATCCTACAATGAGCAGTTCTTC.

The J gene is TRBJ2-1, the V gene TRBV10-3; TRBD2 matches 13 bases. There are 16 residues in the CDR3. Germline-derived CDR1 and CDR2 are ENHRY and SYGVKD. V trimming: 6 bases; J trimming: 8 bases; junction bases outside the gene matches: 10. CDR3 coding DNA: TGTGCCATCAGAGGACTAGCGGGAGTAAACGGGGATGAGCAGTTCTTC. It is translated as CAIRGLAGVNGDEQFF.

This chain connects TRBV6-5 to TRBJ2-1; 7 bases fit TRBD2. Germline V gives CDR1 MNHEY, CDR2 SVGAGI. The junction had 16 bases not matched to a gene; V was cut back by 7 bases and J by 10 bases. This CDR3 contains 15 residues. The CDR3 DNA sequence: TGTGCCAGCACGAAATTTTGGGGAGGGCCCGAGGAGCAGTTCTTC. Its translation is CASTKFWGGPEEQFF.

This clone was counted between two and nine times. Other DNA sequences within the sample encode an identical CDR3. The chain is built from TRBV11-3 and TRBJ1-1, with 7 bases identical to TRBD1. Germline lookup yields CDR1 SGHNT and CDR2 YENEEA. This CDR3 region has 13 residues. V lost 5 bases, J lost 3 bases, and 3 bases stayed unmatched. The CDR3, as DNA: TGTGCCAGCAGCCTGGGACAGCACACTGAAGCTTTCTTT. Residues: CASSLGQHTEAFF.

The CDR3: CSVVSHSSYEQYF. CDR3 in DNA: TGCAGCGTTGTTTCCCACTCCTCCTACGAGCAGTACTTC. The rearrangement joins TRBV29-1 to TRBJ2-7; D is uncertain. Germline lookup yields CDR1 SQVTM and CDR2 ANQGSEA. The CDR3 runs to 13 residues. V lost 4 bases to trimming and J lost 0 bases, with 10 bases between them.

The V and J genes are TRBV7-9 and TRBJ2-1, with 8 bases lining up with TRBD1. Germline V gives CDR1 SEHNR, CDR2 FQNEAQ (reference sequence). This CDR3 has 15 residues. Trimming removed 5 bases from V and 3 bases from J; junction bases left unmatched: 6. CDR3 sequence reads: CASSPDRGHYNEQFF. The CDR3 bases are TGTGCCAGCAGCCCTGACAGGGGTCACTACAATGAGCAGTTCTTC.

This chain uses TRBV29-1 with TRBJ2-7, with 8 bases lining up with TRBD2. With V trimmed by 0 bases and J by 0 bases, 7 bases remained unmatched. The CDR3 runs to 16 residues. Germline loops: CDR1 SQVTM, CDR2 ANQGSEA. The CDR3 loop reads CSVEEGAGASSYEQYF. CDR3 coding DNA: TGCAGCGTTGAAGAAGGAGCGGGAGCTTCCTCCTACGAGCAGTACTTC.

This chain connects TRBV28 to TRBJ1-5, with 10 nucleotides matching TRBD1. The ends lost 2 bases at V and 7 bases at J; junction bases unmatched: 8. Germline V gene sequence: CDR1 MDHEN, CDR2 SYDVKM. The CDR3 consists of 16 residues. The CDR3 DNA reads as TGTGCCAGCAGTTTAATAGGGACAGGGGTCAGGCAGCCCCAGCATTTT. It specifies CASSLIGTGVRQPQHF.

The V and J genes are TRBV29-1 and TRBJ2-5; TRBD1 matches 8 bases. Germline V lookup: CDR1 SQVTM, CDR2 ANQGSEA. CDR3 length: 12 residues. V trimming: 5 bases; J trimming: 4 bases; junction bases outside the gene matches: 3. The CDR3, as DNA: TGCAGCGTTTCAGGGGGCGCAGAGACCCAGTACTTC. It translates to CSVSGGAETQYF.

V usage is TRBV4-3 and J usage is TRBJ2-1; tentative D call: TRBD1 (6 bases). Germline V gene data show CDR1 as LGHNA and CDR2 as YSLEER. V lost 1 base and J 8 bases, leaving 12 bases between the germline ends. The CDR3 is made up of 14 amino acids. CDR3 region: CASSQAHRAYEQFF. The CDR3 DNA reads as TGCGCCAGCAGCCAAGCCCACAGGGCCTATGAGCAGTTCTTC.

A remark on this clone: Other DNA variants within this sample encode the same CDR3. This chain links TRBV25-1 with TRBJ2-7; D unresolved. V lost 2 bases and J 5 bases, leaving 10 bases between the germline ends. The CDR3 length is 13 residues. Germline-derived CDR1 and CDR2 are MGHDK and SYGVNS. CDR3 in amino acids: CASSEQVSHEQYF. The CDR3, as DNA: TGTGCCAGCAGTGAACAGGTATCCCACGAGCAGTACTTC.

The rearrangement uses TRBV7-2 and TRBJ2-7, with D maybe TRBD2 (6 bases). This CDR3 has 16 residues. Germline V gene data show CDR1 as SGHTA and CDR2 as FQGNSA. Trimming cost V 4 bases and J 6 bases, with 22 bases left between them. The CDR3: CASSSGQWTTTPEQYF. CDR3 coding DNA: TGTGCCAGCAGCTCGGGGCAGTGGACTACCACGCCCGAGCAGTACTTC.

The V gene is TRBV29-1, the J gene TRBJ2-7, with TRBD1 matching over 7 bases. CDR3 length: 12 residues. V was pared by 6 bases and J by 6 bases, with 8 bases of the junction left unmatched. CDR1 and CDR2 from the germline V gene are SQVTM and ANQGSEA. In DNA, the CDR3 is TGCAGCGTATATGACAGGGACGGCGAGCAGTACTTC. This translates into CSVYDRDGEQYF.

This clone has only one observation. CDR3 residues: CASSWTSGTGEQYF. The CDR3 DNA reads TGTGCCAGCAGCTGGACTAGCGGGACGGGTGAGCAGTACTTC. This sequence joins TRBV7-2 and TRBJ2-7; 12 positions match TRBD2. There are 14 residues in the CDR3. With V trimmed by 4 bases and J by 7 bases, 5 bases remained unmatched. The germline CDR1 and CDR2 sequences are SGHTA and FQGNSA.

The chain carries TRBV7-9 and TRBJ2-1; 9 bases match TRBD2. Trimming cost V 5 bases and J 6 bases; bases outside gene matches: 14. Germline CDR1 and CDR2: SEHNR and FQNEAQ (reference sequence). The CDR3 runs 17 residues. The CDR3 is CASSAREPSGKSNEQFF. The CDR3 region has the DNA TGTGCCAGCAGCGCTAGGGAACCTAGCGGGAAGAGCAATGAGCAGTTCTTC.

In DNA form, the CDR3 reads TGCGCCAGCAGCTTGGAAAGATTCGGCGGGAGGGCCTCCTACAATGAGCAGTTCTTC. Amino acids: CASSLERFGGRASYNEQFF. The chain employs TRBV5-1 and TRBJ2-1, with 9 bases fitting TRBD2. The CDR3 contains 19 residues. Germline loops: CDR1 SGHRS, CDR2 YFSETQ. Trimming cost V 0 bases and J 0 bases; bases outside gene matches: 10.

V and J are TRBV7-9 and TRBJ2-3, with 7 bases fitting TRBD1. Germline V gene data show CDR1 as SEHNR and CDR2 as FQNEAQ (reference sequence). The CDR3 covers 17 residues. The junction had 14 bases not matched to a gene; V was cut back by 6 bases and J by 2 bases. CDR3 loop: CASSGIGTVFFTDTQYF. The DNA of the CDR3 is TGTGCCAGCAGTGGGATAGGGACAGTCTTTTTCACAGATACGCAGTATTTT.

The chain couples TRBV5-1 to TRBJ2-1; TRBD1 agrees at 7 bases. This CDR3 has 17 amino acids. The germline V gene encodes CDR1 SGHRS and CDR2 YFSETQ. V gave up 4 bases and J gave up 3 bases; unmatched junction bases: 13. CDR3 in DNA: TGCGCCAGCAGCGGACCCTCGACGGGACAGCTCTACAATGAGCAGTTCTTC. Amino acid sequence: CASSGPSTGQLYNEQFF.

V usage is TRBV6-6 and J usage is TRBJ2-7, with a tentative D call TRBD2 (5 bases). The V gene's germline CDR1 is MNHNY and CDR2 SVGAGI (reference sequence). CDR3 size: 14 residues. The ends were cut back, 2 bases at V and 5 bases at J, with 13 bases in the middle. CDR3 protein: CASSYGRELNEQYF. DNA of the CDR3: TGTGCCAGCAGTTACGGTAGGGAGTTGAACGAGCAGTACTTC.

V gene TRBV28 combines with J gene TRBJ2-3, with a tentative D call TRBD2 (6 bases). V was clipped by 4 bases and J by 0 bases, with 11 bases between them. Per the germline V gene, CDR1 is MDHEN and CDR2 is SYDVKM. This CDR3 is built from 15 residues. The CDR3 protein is CASSSDSGSTDTQYF. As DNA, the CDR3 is TGTGCCAGCAGTTCTGATAGCGGAAGCACAGATACGCAGTATTTT. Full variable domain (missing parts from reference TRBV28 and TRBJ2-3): DVKVTQSSRYLVKRTGEKVFLECVQDMDHENMFWYRQDPGLGLRLIYFSYDVKMKEKGDIPEGYSVSREKKERFSLILESASTNQTSMYLCASSSDSGSTDTQYFGPGTRLTVL.